This paragraph reports one T cell receptor beta chain. No antigen is known for it. Within one base of it there is no much larger clone, and no base qualities were kept. These data originate in a study of shared clonotypes between healthy human individuals (dated by TCRdb to about 2020). Describing the broader study: The cohort included three men and a couple of women between 18 and 49 years of age. Per donor, three plates each were used for CD4 naive and CD4 memory, two for CD8 naive, and one for CD8 memory. The study deeply sequenced blood TCR repertoires of five healthy adults to estimate repertoire size and the extent of clonotype sharing between individuals. To increase sequencing depth and limit assay-specific biases, TCR repertoire library preparation and sequencing were carried out by different laboratories using diverse techniques. Leukapheresis yielded between about 0.94 and 9 billion PBMCs per donor.

The donors were healthy, HIV-negative adults who had no recently reported acute infections or vaccinations. Every donor was a Caucasian adult residing in Nashville, Tennessee, USA. CD4+ T cells were enriched by magnetic negative selection, after which naive cells were positively selected on CD45RA and the negative fraction was taken as the memory subset. After blood collection by leukapheresis, PBMCs were isolated using Ficoll-Histopaque density gradient centrifugation and then cryopreserved in the vapor phase of liquid nitrogen. Purity and quantity of every magnetically sorted T cell population were checked by analytical flow cytometry. From each sorted fraction, genomic DNA was isolated and quantified by UV absorbance on a Nanodrop 2000c. Using the deep immunoSEQ assay, TCR CDR3 regions were amplified from genomic DNA by multiplex PCR. Extracted genomic DNA from each cell subset was spread evenly across all wells of several immunoSEQ 96-well plates, with each plate serving as a replicate. For sorted subsets, approximately 210 ng genomic DNA, equal to tens of thousands of T cell genomes, was loaded into each replicate PCR. Purified libraries were measured with a Qubit 3.0 fluorometer, size-checked on a Bioanalyzer 2100, and measured again with the KAPA Library Quantification kit. Each immunoSEQ 96-well plate was sequenced on its own single-read 150-cycle Illumina NextSeq 550 flow cell. Turning to the authors' computational methods: Because only junctional sequences without quality scores were contained in the immunoSEQ output, filtering matching that applied to full-length reads could not be performed. To assign V/J genes and CDR3, sequences were annotated using PyIR, a Python wrapper for IgBLAST v1.9, with IMGT germline references. Reads were removed for weak V/J assignments (E-value above 1e-6), missing CDR3, stop codons, out-of-frame junctions, or ambiguous translated residues. V3J clonotypes were defined by identical inferred V gene, J gene, and CDR3 amino acid sequence. Percentage overlap between repertoires was computed as shared unique clonotypes divided by the size of the smaller repertoire. Three approaches were used to assess repertoire richness: RTK rarefaction, the Chao1 estimator, and Recon v2.1 estimates of unobserved clonotypes. Generation probabilities for all TCRbeta clonotypes obtained by the gDNA method from a handful of donors were computed using OLGA. TCRdb mirrors the immuneACCESS table, restricted to in-frame sequences. Some clones are absent from its copies; in checked studies, under half trace to an unresolved V gene, and the reason for the others is unknown. V, J and clone size reflect that table, while D and trimming were determined from the DNA. The sample yields about 680,000 clones; approximately 73% were counted once. Around 2% of the sample belongs to the ten largest clones.

General study outcomes and caveats: Only blood was sampled, and tissue TCR repertoires likely differ from those in blood. Pairwise subsampling led to the expectation that sequencing depth would affect the degree of clonotype sharing among donors. Sharing across several donors was observed for approximately 4.6% of naive CD4, under 4% of naive CD8, around 2.5% of memory CD4, and around 0.42% of memory CD8 clonotypes. Compared with non-shared clonotypes, clonotypes shared by all four sorted-subset donors had higher generation probabilities. Incomplete sequencing was indicated by rarefaction of sorted-subset datasets, despite the large sequencing depth. Because the study included a small number of donors, the genetic and exposure-history diversity represented was limited. Naive subsets generally had larger estimated clonotype richness than memory subsets did.

The receptor was isolated from a woman in her 30s in good health. Source material: memory CD4+ T cells sorted from blood. The sample's cell subset or site, from its label and the paper: CD45RA-negative fraction.

The nucleotide sequence reads TGTGCCAGCAGCTTAGATATCCAGGGGCAACTGTTTTTT. Its translation reads: CASSLDIQGQLFF. The chain joins TRBV11-2 to TRBJ1-4; D gene: possibly TRBD1, on 6 matching bases. V loses 0 bases, J loses 12 bases, and the germline ends lie 11 bases apart. The germline V gene sets CDR1 to SGHAT and CDR2 to FQNNGV. The CDR3 spans 13 residues, from the cysteine through the phenylalanine. The read is trimmed to its CDR3 DNA, 39 bases read in frame from base 1.